This TCR beta chain was recovered during a study of beta chain features in type 1 diabetes. Study details: Patients and healthy donors were similar in age, gender and cell yields. Findings and caveats of the study: For type 1 diabetes patients, VDJ junctions showed fewer insertions and more deletions. Within the patient group, naive, central memory and Treg TCRB repertoires appeared more similar to each other than within healthy donors.

Trimming pared 3 bases from V and 6 bases from J, leaving 20 bases between. The CDR3 has 16 residues. Germline CDR1 KGHSH, CDR2 LQKENI. This clone has just a few counts. Its antigen remains unidentified. The whole isolated RNA underwent reverse transcription, so sequencing captured expressed TCRB transcripts. Sequencing was performed with immunoSEQ multiplex PCR; in TCRdb, only in-frame clones are kept and a portion is missing. Here the sample spans over 700,000 clones, roughly 17% being singletons. Sample: naive CD4+ T cells from blood. The TCR comes from a woman between 18 and 29 years old in good health. This chain joins TRBV18 and TRBJ1-1; D not certain. The CDR3 DNA is TGTGCCAGCTCACCCCCTGGTTTGGCCCACCGCGCTGAAGCTTTCTTT. It yields the protein CASSPPGLAHRAEAFF.